This note documents a single TCR beta chain sequence. There is no known antigen for this receptor. No base quality information exists; no much larger clone differs at one position. TCRbeta CDR3 regions were amplified from genomic DNA using the immunoSEQ Assay, a bias-controlled multiplex PCR. Processing in the source paper ran as follows. Within the assay, amplification of reference gene primers was used to estimate how many nucleated cells each sample contained. To quantify the absolute abundance of each unique TCRbeta CDR3 rearrangement, sequence reads were collapsed and filtered. For each sample, productive Simpson clonality was calculated by taking the square root of Simpson's diversity index across productive rearrangements. TCRdb mirrors the immuneACCESS table, restricted to in-frame sequences. Some clones are absent from its copies; in checked studies, under half trace to an unresolved V gene, and the reason for the others is unknown. V and J calls and clone size are as listed in that table; D and trimming were resolved from the DNA. The sample table records roughly 190,000 clones; 75% to 80% of these occur just once. The top ten hold more than 6.5% of the sample.

The data derive from a study of blood T cell repertoires in COVID-19 (dated by TCRdb to about 2020). About the full investigation: The collaborator samples originated in the United States, Italy and Spain and spanned the acute and convalescent phases of COVID-19. The material from the prospective study consisted of cDNA or gDNA derived from T cells, B-cell-depleted T cells, or PBMCs. The dataset comprised deeply sampled blood TCRbeta repertoires from subjects exposed to, actively infected with, or recovered from COVID-19. The repertoires were released in a freely available public database meant as a resource for research on the immune response to SARS-CoV-2. The samples were drawn from the first 160 participants of the ongoing ImmuneRACE study and from 950 to 1,500 subjects provided by 6 global collaborators. The sample metadata nearly always contained a de-identified subject ID, COVID-19 status, age in years and sex. Where available, HLA class I and class II types were taken from metadata supplied by the sample provider and were not determined by assay-based typing. Beyond this particular receptor, the publication reports: Clinical and demographic metadata were provided uncurated, with the amount varying by source and participant.

The collaborating institutions used their own protocols to collect whole blood in K2EDTA tubes. For TCRbeta analysis, collaborator samples were shipped as frozen whole blood, as isolated PBMCs, or as DNA extracted from either sample type. V is trimmed back by 5 bases and J by 1 base, and the junction contains 8 bases that no gene match accounts for. Per the germline V gene, SGHVS is the CDR1 and FNYEAQ is the CDR2. The CDR3, cysteine through phenylalanine, is 16 amino acids long. Just the 48-base CDR3 DNA is kept, in frame starting at base 1. Sequenced: peripheral blood. Recombination joined TRBV7-6 with TRBJ1-1; TRBD1 agrees with 9 junctional bases. The sequence came from a woman between 50 and 59 years old with active or convalescent COVID-19. The sequenced DNA: TGTGCCAGCAGCGACACCCTGGGACAGGGGAACACTGAAGCTTTCTTT. Its product reads: CASSDTLGQGNTEAFF.